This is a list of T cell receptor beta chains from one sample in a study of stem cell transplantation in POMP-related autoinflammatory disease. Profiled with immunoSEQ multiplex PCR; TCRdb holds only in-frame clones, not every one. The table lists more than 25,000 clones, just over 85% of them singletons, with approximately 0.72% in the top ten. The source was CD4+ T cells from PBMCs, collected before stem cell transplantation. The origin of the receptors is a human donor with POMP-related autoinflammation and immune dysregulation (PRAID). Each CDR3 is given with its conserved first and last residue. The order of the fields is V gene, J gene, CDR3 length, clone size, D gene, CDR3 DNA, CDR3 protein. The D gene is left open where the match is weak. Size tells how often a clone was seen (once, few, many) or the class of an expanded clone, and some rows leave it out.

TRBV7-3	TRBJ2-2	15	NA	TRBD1	TGTGCCAGCAGCTCCGACAGGGTGGGGACCGGGGAGCTGTTTTTT	CASSSDRVGTGELFF
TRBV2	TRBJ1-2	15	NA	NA	TGTGCCAGCAGTGCCTTCTCGGGGGGGGTCTATGGCTACACCTTC	CASSAFSGGVYGYTF
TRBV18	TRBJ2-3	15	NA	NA	TGTGCCAGCTCACCACGTGGCAGGTTCACAGATACGCAGTATTTT	CASSPRGRFTDTQYF
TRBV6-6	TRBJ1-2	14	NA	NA	TGTGCCAGCAGTGTTTCCGGGATCGGCTATGGCTACACCTTC	CASSVSGIGYGYTF
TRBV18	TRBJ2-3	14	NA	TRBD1	TGTGCCAGCTCACTGGGACAGAAGGCAGATACGCAGTATTTT	CASSLGQKADTQYF
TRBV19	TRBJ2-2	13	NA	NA	TGTGCCAGTAGCGGGGCGAACACCGGGGAGCTGTTTTTT	CASSGANTGELFF
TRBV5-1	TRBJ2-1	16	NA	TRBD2	TGCGCCAGCAGTGGAGGGGGACTAGCGGGGAACAATGAGCAGTTCTTC	CASSGGGLAGNNEQFF
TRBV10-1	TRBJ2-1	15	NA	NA	TGCGCCAGCAGTGACCCAGTCCTTACCTACAATGAGCAGTTCTTC	CASSDPVLTYNEQFF
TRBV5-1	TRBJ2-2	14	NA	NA	TGCGCCAGCAGCTTGGGGTCCGAGCCCCGGGAGCTGTTTTTT	CASSLGSEPRELFF
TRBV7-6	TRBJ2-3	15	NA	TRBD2	TGTGCCAGCAGCTTACTAGCGGGGTACACAGATACGCAGTATTTT	CASSLLAGYTDTQYF
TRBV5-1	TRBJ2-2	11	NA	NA	TGCGCCAGCACCCTGGTCGGGGAGCTGTTTTTT	CASTLVGELFF
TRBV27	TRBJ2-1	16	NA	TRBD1	TGTGCCAGCAGGGACAGGGCAGCTTCCTTTTACAATGAGCAGTTCTTC	CASRDRAASFYNEQFF
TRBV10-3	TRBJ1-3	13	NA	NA	TGTGCCATCAGTGATCACAGTGGAAACACCATATATTTT	CAISDHSGNTIYF
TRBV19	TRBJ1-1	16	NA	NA	TGTGCCAGTAGTATAGGCGGCAGCTTCATGAACACTGAAGCTTTCTTT	CASSIGGSFMNTEAFF
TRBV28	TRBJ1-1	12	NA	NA	TGTGCCAGCAGACAGATGAACACTGAAGCTTTCTTT	CASRQMNTEAFF
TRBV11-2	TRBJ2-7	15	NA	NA	TGTGCCAGCAGCTTAGATCGGGGTGCGTACCACGAGCAGTACTTC	CASSLDRGAYHEQYF
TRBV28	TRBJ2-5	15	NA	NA	TGTGCCAGCAGTCCGACAGGTAGAGGGGGGGAGACCCAGTACTTC	CASSPTGRGGETQYF
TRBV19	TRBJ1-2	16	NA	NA	TGTGCCAGTAGTATCATGGGAACCCGAATAACCTATGGCTACACCTTC	CASSIMGTRITYGYTF
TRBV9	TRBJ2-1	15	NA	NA	TGTGCCAGCAGCGTAGTTCCTAGCCGGGACAATGAGCAGTTCTTC	CASSVVPSRDNEQFF
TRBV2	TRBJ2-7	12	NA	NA	TGTGCCAGCAGTGAACATATCTACGAGCAGTACTTC	CASSEHIYEQYF
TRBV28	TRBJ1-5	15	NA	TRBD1	TGTGCCAGCAGTAACCGGGACAGGGGTTTCAGGCCCCAGCATTTT	CASSNRDRGFRPQHF
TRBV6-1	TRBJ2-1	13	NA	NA	TGTGCCAGCAGTGAACTAATGGAGGGTGAGCAGTTCTTC	CASSELMEGEQFF
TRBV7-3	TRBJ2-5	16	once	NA	TGTGCCAGCAGCTTAATGGACCCCGAGTACCAAGAGACCCAGTACTTC	CASSLMDPEYQETQYF
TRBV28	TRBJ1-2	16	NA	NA	TGTGCCAGCAGTTTATCAAATACAGAGATCGGGAATGGCTACACCTTC	CASSLSNTEIGNGYTF
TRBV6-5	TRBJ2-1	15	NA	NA	TGTGCCAGCAGTCGGCGGGACTCCCGCTACAATGAGCAGTTCTTC	CASSRRDSRYNEQFF
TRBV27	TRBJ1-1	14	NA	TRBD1	TGTGCCAGCAGTTCTCCGGGACAGGGCACTGAAGCTTTCTTT	CASSSPGQGTEAFF